The T cell receptor (beta chain) under discussion was sequenced for a study of cytomegalovirus exposure and HLA in healthy donors. Regarding the study as a whole: In vitro checks showed that three CMV-associated chains really do target CMV antigens.

The CDR3 length is 18 residues. CDR1 is SGHAT and CDR2 is FQNNGV in the germline V gene. V was cut by 1 base and J by 4 bases, with 20 bases left in between. PCR employed 60 Vbeta and 13 Jbeta primers. The protocol was immunoSEQ multiplex PCR, while the TCRdb copy is restricted to in-frame clones and leaves out a portion. The table records some 90,000 clones, around 78% of them present only once. This clone appeared once. Its antigen is unknown. The sample comprised PBMCs. The rearrangement joins TRBV11-2 to TRBJ2-1; perhaps TRBD1 as D (6 bases). This TCR was recovered from a man younger than 40 in good health and CMV-seronegative. CDR3 nucleotide sequence: TGTGCCAGCAGCTTAGCGATTACAGGGCGTCCTTTATACAATGAGCAGTTCTTC. Its translation: CASSLAITGRPLYNEQFF.